This record looks at one T cell receptor beta chain sequence and its context. Every sample yielded at least 6.5 million isolated PBMCs. Trimming left V 3 bases short and J 0 bases short, with 18 bases between. Germline CDR1 and CDR2: MNHNS and SASEGT. This CDR3 spans 18 amino acids. The sample originates from a study of blood T cells in healthy people across ages. A second PCR, run for roughly 7 to 12 cycles, used a sample-barcoded 5' primer plus a J-beta primer mix. TCRdb re-called the 5' RACE reads with MiXCR, one entry per CDR3 protein. The top ten hold about an eighth of the sample, which has about 1.1 million distinct CDR3 sequences, roughly two fifths seen once.

Sequencing input: blood. This receptor was taken from a man aged 18-30 years in good health. The V gene is TRBV6-1, the J gene TRBJ2-1; D gene ambiguous. CDR3 protein: CASSDVTTLDSSYNEQFF. For the CDR3, the DNA is TGTGCCAGCAGTGATGTTACCACCCTAGATAGCTCCTACAATGAGCAGTTCTTC.